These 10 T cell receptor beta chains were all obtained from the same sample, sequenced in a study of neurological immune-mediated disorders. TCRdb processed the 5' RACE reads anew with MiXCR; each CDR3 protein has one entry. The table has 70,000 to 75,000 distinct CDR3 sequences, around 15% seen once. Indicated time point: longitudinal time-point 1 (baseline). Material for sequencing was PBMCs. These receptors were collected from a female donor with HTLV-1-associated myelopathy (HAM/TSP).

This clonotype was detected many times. This chain's CDR3 is CASSQERDSAGPQHF. The CDR3, as DNA: TGCGCCAGCAGCCAAGAGAGGGACTCCGCGGGGCCCCAGCATTTT. The rearrangement joins TRBV4-1 to TRBJ1-5; maybe TRBD1 (5 bases). The germline V gene encodes CDR1 MGHRA and CDR2 YSYEKL. The CDR3 loop spans 15 amino acids. V lost 0 bases to trimming and J lost 9 bases, with 15 bases between them.

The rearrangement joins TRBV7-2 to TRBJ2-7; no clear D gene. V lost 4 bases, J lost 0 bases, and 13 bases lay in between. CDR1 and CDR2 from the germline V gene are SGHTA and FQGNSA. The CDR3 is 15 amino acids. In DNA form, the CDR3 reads TGTGCCAGCAGCTCCGCGCCAGGCGTCTCCTACGAGCAGTACTTC. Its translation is CASSSAPGVSYEQYF.

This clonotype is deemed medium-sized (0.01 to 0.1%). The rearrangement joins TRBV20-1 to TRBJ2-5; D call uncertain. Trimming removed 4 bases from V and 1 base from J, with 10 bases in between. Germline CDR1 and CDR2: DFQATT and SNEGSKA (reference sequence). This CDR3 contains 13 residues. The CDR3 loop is CSATPGSQETQYF. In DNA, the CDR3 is TGCAGTGCTACACCCGGGTCCCAAGAGACCCAGTACTTC.

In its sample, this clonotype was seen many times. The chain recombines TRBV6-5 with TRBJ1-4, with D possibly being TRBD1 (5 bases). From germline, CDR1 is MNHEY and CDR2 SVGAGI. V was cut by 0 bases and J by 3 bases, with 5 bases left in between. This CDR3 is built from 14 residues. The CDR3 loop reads CASSYSGPNEKLFF. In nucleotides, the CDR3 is TGTGCCAGCAGTTACTCGGGGCCTAATGAAAAACTGTTTTTT.

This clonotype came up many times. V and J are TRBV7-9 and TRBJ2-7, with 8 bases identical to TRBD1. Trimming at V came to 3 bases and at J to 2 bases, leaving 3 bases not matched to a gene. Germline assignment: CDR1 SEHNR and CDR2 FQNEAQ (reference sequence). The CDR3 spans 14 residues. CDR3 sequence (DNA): TGTGCCAGCAGCTTTCCGGACAGGGCCTACGAGCAGTACTTC. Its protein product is CASSFPDRAYEQYF.

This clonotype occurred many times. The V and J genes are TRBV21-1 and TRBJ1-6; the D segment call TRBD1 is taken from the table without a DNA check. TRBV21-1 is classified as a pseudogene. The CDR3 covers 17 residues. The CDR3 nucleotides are TGTGCCAGCAGCAAAAGTGGGGGGCGGGCGTTTAATTCACCCCTCCACTTT. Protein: CASSKSGGRAFNSPLHF.

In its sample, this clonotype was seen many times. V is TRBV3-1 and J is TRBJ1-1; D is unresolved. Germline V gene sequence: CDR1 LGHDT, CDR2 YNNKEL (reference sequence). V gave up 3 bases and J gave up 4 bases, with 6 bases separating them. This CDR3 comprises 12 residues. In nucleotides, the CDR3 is TGTGCCAGCAGCCACCGAACCACTGAAGCTTTCTTT. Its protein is CASSHRTTEAFF. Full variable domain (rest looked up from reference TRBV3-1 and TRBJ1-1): DTAVSQTPKYLVTQMGNDKSIKCEQNLGHDTMYWYKQDSKKFLKIMFSYNNKELIINETVPNRFSPKSPDKAHLNLHINSLELGDSAVYFCASSHRTTEAFFGQGTRLTVV.

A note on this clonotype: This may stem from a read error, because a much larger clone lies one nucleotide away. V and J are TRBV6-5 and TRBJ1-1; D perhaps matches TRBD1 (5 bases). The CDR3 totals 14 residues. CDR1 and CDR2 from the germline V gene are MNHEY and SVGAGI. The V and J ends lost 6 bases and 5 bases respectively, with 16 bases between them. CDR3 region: CASRKGQTWTEAFF. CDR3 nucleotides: TGTGCCAGCAGAAAGGGGCAGACTTGGACTGAAGCTTTCTTT.

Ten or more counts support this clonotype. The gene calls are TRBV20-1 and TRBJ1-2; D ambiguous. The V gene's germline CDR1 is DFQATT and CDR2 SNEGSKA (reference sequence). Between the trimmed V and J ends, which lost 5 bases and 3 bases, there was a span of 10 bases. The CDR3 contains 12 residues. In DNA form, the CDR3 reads TGCAGTGCTTCCCGGGATGACTATGGCTACACCTTC. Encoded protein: CSASRDDYGYTF.

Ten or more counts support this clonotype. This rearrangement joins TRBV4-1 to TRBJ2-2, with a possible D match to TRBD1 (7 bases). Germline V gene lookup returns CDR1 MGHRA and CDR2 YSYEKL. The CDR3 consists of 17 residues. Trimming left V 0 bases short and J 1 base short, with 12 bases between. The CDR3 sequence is CASSQDAQGGNTGELFF. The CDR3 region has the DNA TGCGCCAGCAGCCAAGATGCCCAGGGGGGGAACACCGGGGAGCTGTTTTTT.